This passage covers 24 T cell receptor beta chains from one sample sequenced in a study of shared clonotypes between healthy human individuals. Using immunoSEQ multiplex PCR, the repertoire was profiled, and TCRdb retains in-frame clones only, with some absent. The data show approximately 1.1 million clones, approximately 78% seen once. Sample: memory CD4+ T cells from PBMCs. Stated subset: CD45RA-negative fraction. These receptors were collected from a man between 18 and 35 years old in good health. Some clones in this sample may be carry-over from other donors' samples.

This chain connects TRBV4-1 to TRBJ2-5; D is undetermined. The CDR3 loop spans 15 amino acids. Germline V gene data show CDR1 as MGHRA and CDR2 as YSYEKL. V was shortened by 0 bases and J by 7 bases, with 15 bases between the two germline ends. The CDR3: CASSQELSVFWTQYF. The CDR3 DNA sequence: TGCGCCAGCAGCCAAGAATTGTCAGTGTTCTGGACCCAGTACTTC.

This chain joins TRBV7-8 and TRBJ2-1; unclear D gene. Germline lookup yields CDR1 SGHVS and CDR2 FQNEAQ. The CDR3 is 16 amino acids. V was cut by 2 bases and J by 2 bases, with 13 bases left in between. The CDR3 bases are TGTGCCAGCAGCTTATTTACTTGGGTAGCCTACAATGAGCAGTTCTTC. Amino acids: CASSLFTWVAYNEQFF.

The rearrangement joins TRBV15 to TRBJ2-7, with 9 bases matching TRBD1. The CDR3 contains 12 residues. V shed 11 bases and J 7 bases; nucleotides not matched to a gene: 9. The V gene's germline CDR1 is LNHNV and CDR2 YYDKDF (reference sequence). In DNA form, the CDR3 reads TGTGCCTCTGGGGACAGGGCAGGTGAGCAGTACTTC. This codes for CASGDRAGEQYF.

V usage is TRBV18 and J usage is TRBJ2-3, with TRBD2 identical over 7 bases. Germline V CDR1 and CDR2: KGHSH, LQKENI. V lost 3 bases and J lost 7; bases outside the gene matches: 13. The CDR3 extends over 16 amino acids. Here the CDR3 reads CASSPPSSGQGYTQYF. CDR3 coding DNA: TGTGCCAGCTCACCTCCGTCTAGCGGACAAGGGTATACGCAGTATTTT.

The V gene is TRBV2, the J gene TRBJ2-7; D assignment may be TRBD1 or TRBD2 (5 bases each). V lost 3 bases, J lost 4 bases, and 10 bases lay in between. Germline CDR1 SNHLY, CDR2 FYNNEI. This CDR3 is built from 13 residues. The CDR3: CASSDQGVYEQYF. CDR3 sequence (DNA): TGTGCCAGCAGTGACCAGGGAGTATACGAGCAGTACTTC.

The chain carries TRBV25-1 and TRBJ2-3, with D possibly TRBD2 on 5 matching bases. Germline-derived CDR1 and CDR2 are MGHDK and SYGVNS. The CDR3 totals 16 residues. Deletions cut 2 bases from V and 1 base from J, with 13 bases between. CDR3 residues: CASSEPPRGGTDTQYF. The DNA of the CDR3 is TGTGCCAGCAGTGAACCCCCCCGGGGAGGCACAGATACGCAGTATTTT. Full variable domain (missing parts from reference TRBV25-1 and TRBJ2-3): EADIYQTPRYLVIGTGKKITLECSQTMGHDKMYWYQQDPGMELHLIHYSYGVNSTEKGDLSSESTVSRIRTEHFPLTLESARPSHTSQYLCASSEPPRGGTDTQYFGPGTRLTVL.

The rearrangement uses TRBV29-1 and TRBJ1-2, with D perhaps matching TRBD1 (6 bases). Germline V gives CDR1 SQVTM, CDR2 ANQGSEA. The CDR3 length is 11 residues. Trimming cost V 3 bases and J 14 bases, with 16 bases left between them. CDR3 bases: TGCAGCGTTGATATCGGGGGGCGGATTACCTTC. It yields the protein CSVDIGGRITF.

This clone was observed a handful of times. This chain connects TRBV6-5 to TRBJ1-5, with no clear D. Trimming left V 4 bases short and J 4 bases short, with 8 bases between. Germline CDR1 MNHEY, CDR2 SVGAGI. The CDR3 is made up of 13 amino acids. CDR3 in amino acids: CASSFQVNQPQHF. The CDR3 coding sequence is TGTGCCAGCAGTTTCCAGGTGAATCAGCCCCAGCATTTT.

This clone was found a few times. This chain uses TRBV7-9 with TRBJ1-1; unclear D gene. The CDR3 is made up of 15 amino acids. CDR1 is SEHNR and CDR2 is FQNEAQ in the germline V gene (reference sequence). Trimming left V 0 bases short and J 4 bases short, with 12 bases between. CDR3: CASSLAGRGGTEAFF. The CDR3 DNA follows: TGTGCCAGCAGCTTAGCCGGGCGGGGAGGCACTGAAGCTTTCTTT.

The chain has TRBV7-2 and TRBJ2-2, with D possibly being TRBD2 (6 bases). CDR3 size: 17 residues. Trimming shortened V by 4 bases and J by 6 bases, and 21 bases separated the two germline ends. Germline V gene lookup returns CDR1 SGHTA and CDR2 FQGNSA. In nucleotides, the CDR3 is TGTGCCAGCAGCTCGCGTGACTCCGGGAGAGGGGCCGGGGAGCTGTTTTTT. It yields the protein CASSSRDSGRGAGELFF.

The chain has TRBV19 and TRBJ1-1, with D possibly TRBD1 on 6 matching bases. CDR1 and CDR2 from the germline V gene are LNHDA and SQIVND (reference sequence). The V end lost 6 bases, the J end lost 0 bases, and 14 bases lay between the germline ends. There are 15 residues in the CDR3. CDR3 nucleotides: TGTGCCAGTAGCGAGCGGGGGGCCCTGAACACTGAAGCTTTCTTT. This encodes CASSERGALNTEAFF.

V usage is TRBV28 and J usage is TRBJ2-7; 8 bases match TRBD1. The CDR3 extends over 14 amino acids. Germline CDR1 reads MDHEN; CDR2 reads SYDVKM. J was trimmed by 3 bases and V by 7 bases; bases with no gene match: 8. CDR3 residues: CASTPTGEYYEQYF. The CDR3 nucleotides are TGTGCCAGCACTCCGACAGGGGAATACTACGAGCAGTACTTC. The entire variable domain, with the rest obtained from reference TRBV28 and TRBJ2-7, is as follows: DVKVTQSSRYLVKRTGEKVFLECVQDMDHENMFWYRQDPGLGLRLIYFSYDVKMKEKGDIPEGYSVSREKKERFSLILESASTNQTSMYLCASTPTGEYYEQYFGPGTRLTVT.

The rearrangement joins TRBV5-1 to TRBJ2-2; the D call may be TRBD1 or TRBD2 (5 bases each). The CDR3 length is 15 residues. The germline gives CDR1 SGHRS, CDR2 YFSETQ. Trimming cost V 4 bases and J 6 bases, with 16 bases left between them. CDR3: CASSPHLGVPGELFF. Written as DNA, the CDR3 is TGCGCCAGCAGCCCCCACTTGGGGGTCCCCGGGGAGCTGTTTTTT.

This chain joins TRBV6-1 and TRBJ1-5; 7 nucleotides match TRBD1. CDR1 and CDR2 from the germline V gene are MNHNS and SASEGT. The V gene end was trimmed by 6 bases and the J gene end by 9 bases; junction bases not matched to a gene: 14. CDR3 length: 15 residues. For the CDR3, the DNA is TGTGCCAGCAGCGCCGGGACAGCCCGGCCGTTGCCCCAGCATTTT. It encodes CASSAGTARPLPQHF.

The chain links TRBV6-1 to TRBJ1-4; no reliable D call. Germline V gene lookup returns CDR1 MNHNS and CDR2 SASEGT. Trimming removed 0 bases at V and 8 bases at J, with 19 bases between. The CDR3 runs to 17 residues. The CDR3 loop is CASSEAIRRAFREKLFF. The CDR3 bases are TGTGCCAGCAGTGAAGCAATTCGGAGGGCGTTTAGAGAAAAACTGTTTTTT.

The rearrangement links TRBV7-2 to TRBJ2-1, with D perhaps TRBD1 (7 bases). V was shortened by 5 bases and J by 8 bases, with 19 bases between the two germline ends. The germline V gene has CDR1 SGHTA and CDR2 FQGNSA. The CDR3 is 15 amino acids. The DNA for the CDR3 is TGTGCCAGCAGCGAAGTAGCAGGGGGACTTTATGAGCAGTTCTTC. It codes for CASSEVAGGLYEQFF.

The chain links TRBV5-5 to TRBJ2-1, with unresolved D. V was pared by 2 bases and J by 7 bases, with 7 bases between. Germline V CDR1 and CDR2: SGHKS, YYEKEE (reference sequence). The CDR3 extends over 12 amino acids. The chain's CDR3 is CASSFPLNEQFF. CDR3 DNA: TGTGCCAGCAGCTTTCCACTGAATGAGCAGTTCTTC.

The chain's CDR3 is CSVAVSFQGSDGYTF. The CDR3 nucleotides are TGCAGCGTTGCAGTCTCGTTCCAGGGAAGTGACGGCTACACCTTC. The chain recombines TRBV29-1 with TRBJ1-2; tentatively, D is TRBD1 (5 bases). The germline V and J ends were trimmed by 4 bases and 8 bases, with 23 bases remaining between them. The CDR3 length is 15 residues. Germline V CDR1 and CDR2: SQVTM, ANQGSEA.

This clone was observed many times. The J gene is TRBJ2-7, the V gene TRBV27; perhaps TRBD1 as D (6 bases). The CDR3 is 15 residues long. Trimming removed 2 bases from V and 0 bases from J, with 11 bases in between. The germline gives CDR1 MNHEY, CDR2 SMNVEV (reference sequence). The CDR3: CASSLGQQNSYEQYF. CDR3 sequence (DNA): TGTGCCAGCAGTTTAGGACAGCAAAACTCCTACGAGCAGTACTTC.

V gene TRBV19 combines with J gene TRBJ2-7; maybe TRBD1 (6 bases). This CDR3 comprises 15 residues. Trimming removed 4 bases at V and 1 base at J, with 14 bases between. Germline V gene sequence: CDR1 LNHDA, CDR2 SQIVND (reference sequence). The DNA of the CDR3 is TGTGCCAGTAGTAATTCCCCAGGGGAATCCTACGAGCAGTACTTC. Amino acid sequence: CASSNSPGESYEQYF.

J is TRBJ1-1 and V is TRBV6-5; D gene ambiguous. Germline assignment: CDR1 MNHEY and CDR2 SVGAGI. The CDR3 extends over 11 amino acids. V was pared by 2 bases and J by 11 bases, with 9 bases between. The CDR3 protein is CASSYQNRAFF. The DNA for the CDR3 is TGTGCCAGCAGTTACCAGAATCGGGCTTTCTTT.

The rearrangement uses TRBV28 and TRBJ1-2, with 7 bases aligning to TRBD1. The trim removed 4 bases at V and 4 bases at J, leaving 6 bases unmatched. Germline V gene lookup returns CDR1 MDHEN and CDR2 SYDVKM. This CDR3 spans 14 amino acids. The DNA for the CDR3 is TGTGCCAGCAGTTCCGGGACAGAAATCTATGGCTACACCTTC. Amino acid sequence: CASSSGTEIYGYTF.

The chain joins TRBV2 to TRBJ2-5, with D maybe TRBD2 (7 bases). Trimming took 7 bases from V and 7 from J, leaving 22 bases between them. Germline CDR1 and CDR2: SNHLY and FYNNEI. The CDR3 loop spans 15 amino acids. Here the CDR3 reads CASTPRGAFGGTQYF. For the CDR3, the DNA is TGTGCCAGCACCCCTCGGGGGGCATTTGGGGGGACCCAGTACTTC.

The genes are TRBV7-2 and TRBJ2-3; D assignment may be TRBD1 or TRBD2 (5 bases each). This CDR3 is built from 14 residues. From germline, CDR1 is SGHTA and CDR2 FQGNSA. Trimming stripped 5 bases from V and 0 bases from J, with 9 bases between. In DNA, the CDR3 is TGTGCCAGCAGCCCCTGGGGGAGCACAGATACGCAGTATTTT. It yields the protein CASSPWGSTDTQYF. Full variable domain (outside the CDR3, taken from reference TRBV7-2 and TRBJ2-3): GAGVSQSPSNKVTEKGKDVELRCDPISGHTALYWYRQSLGQGLEFLIYFQGNSAPDKSGLPSDRFSAERTGGSVSTLTIQRTQQEDSAVYLCASSPWGSTDTQYFGPGTRLTVL.